This passage covers 28 T cell receptor beta chains from one sample sequenced in a study of cytomegalovirus exposure and HLA in healthy donors. PCR primers comprised 60 Vbeta and 13 Jbeta primers. Profiling relied on immunoSEQ multiplex PCR, and the TCRdb table lists in-frame clones only, not all of them. The table includes some 150,000 clones, about 76% detected once. Source material: PBMCs. These receptor sequences come from a young man in good health and CMV-seronegative.

V is TRBV5-4 and J is TRBJ1-5; D not resolved. Germline CDR1 SGHNT, CDR2 YYREEE (reference sequence). This CDR3 is built from 14 residues. V shed 0 bases and J shed 8 bases, with 12 bases lying between them. CDR3 nucleotide sequence: TGTGCCAGCAGCTTGGCTCCCGGGTCCGAGCCCCAGCATTTT. Its translation: CASSLAPGSEPQHF.

This clone was detected once. This chain uses TRBV18 with TRBJ2-7; D unclear. This CDR3 is 12 amino acids long. The V gene's germline CDR1 is KGHSH and CDR2 LQKENI. Trimming shortened V by 6 bases and J by 7 bases, and 13 bases separated the two germline ends. The CDR3 nucleotides read TGTGCCAGCTCGCCGCAAACCGGGGAGCAGTACTTC. This encodes CASSPQTGEQYF.

V and J are TRBV18 and TRBJ1-2; 8 nucleotides agree with TRBD1. CDR3 length: 16 residues. CDR1 and CDR2 (germline): KGHSH, LQKENI. V was pared by 2 bases and J by 8 bases, with 13 bases of the junction left unmatched. In DNA, the CDR3 is TGTGCCAGCTCACCAGATCTCCAGGGGGCGATTCGGGGCTACACCTTC. Translation gives CASSPDLQGAIRGYTF.

This chain uses TRBV6-5 with TRBJ2-7; 8 positions agree with TRBD1. CDR3 length equals 15 residues. CDR1 is MNHEY, CDR2 SVGAGI, per germline. Losses at the gene ends were 0 bases for V and 5 bases for J; bases not matched to a gene: 6. Here the CDR3 reads CASSYSRQGFHEQYF. Here the CDR3 DNA reads TGTGCCAGCAGTTACTCGAGACAGGGGTTCCACGAGCAGTACTTC.

The chain carries TRBV29-1 and TRBJ2-7, with 8 bases lining up with TRBD1. The germline V gene encodes CDR1 SQVTM and CDR2 ANQGSEA. This CDR3 spans 12 amino acids. Losses at the gene ends were 4 bases for V and 3 bases for J; bases not matched to a gene: 2. The CDR3 DNA reads as TGCAGCGTTGGTGGGACAGGCTACGAGCAGTACTTC. Its protein product is CSVGGTGYEQYF.

The chain carries TRBV7-9 and TRBJ1-6; D possibly corresponds to TRBD1 (6 bases). Trimming removed 4 bases at V and 3 bases at J, with 10 bases between. The CDR3 runs to 15 residues. Germline V CDR1 and CDR2: SEHNR, FQNEAQ (reference sequence). The chain's CDR3 is CASSSQGNYNSPLHF. The CDR3 DNA follows: TGTGCCAGCAGCTCACAGGGAAACTATAATTCACCCCTCCACTTT.

The chain is built from TRBV7-7 and TRBJ2-5; 9 nucleotides agree with TRBD1. The CDR3 covers 16 residues. J gave up 4 bases and V 5 bases, and 11 bases lay outside the gene matches. The V gene's germline CDR1 is SSHAT and CDR2 FNYEAQ (reference sequence). The CDR3 loop is CASSPGTGSRGETQYF. CDR3 nucleotide sequence: TGTGCCAGCAGCCCCGGGACAGGGTCAAGGGGAGAGACCCAGTACTTC.

The J gene is TRBJ1-2, the V gene TRBV6-5; D perhaps matches TRBD1 (5 bases). CDR3 size: 11 residues. V lost 8 bases and J lost 6, with 10 bases in between. The germline gives CDR1 MNHEY, CDR2 SVGAGI. CDR3 sequence: CASGPRDGYTF. Here the CDR3 DNA reads TGTGCCAGCGGACCCAGGGATGGCTACACCTTC.

The chain employs TRBV28 and TRBJ2-5; 12 bases match TRBD1. Per germline, CDR1 MDHEN and CDR2 SYDVKM. The CDR3 extends over 18 amino acids. J gave up 5 bases and V 5 bases, and 15 bases lay outside the gene matches. CDR3 bases: TGTGCCAGCAGTACATTATTGGGACAGGGGGCGCGGTCTGAGACCCAGTACTTC. This codes for CASSTLLGQGARSETQYF.

CDR3 loop: CASSEYESPVLNEQFF. In DNA form, the CDR3 reads TGTGCCAGCAGCGAATACGAATCCCCCGTACTCAATGAGCAGTTCTTC. This sequence joins TRBV9 and TRBJ2-1; the D is unclear. CDR1 is SGDLS, CDR2 YYNGEE, per germline. The CDR3 loop spans 16 amino acids. V lost 3 bases and J lost 6, with 19 bases in between.

This CDR3 is CASWRGGLRNEQFF. The CDR3 bases are TGTGCCAGCTGGAGGGGGGGCCTGCGGAATGAGCAGTTCTTC. The rearrangement uses TRBV6-1 and TRBJ2-1, with D possibly matching TRBD2 (7 bases). Germline V lookup: CDR1 MNHNS, CDR2 SASEGT. V was cut by 8 bases and J by 7 bases, with 18 bases left in between. The CDR3 spans 14 residues.

The genes are TRBV5-1 and TRBJ2-3; 16 positions match TRBD2. V lost 4 bases to trimming and J lost 5 bases; unmatched junction nucleotides: 7. This CDR3 comprises 17 residues. Germline CDR1 and CDR2: SGHRS and YFSETQ. CDR3 coding DNA: TGCGCCAGCAGCCCCTCGGGACTAGCGGGAGGGCTAGATACGCAGTATTTT. It specifies CASSPSGLAGGLDTQYF.

This rearrangement joins TRBV6-1 to TRBJ2-2; the D is unclear. The end of the DNA is better explained by TRBJ1-3, so the J call may be wrong. Germline CDR1 and CDR2: MNHNS and SASEGT. CDR3 size: 16 residues. In DNA form, the CDR3 reads TGTGCCAGCAGTGAAGCGTACGGGGTCTCTGGAAACACCATATATTTT. Its protein is CASSEAYGVSGNTIYF.

This chain links TRBV5-1 with TRBJ2-3; 12 bases agree with TRBD2. The length of the CDR3 is 15 residues. CDR1 SGHRS and CDR2 YFSETQ come from the germline V gene. After removal of 7 bases from V and 4 bases from J, the junction contained 7 bases not matched to a gene. The CDR3 sequence is CASAPSGGASDTQYF. The DNA of the CDR3 is TGCGCCAGCGCCCCTAGCGGGGGGGCCTCAGATACGCAGTATTTT.

The CDR3 reads CASSQGLGQGGYEQYF. The CDR3 DNA is TGCGCCAGCAGCCAAGGCCTCGGACAGGGGGGATACGAGCAGTACTTC. The V gene is TRBV4-1, the J gene TRBJ2-7, with TRBD1 matching over 10 bases. CDR1 and CDR2 (germline): MGHRA, YSYEKL. The CDR3 loop spans 16 amino acids. Trimming at V came to 1 base and at J to 4 bases, leaving 7 bases not matched to a gene.

A single count supports this clone. V usage is TRBV7-7 and J usage is TRBJ2-1; a possible D gene is TRBD2 (6 bases). Germline values: CDR1 SSHAT, CDR2 FNYEAQ (reference sequence). The CDR3 consists of 13 residues. V lost 0 bases, J lost 9 bases, and 9 bases lay in between. CDR3 loop: CASSLARDTEQFF. For the CDR3, the DNA is TGTGCCAGCAGCTTAGCGCGGGATACTGAGCAGTTCTTC.

V gene TRBV6-1 combines with J gene TRBJ1-1; tentatively, D is TRBD1 (6 bases). CDR1 is MNHNS, CDR2 SASEGT, per germline. This CDR3 has 13 amino acids. With 5 bases removed from V and 6 bases from J, the gap between germline ends came to 13 bases. The CDR3 here is CASSLQGFAEAFF. CDR3 sequence (DNA): TGTGCCAGCAGTTTACAGGGATTTGCTGAAGCTTTCTTT.

The chain joins TRBV7-9 to TRBJ2-7, with 10 bases fitting TRBD2. Germline values: CDR1 SEHNR, CDR2 FQNEAQ (reference sequence). This CDR3 region has 14 residues. V lost 3 bases and J lost 2; bases outside the gene matches: 1. Here the CDR3 DNA reads TGTGCCAGCAGCTTGGGGACTAGCGCCTACGAGCAGTACTTC. Protein: CASSLGTSAYEQYF.

The CDR3 coding sequence is TGTGCCAGCAGCACTAGCGGGGGGGCCTACGAGCAGTACTTC. It translates to CASSTSGGAYEQYF. The chain links TRBV7-9 to TRBJ2-7, with 13 bases aligning to TRBD2. The trim removed 5 bases at V and 2 bases at J, leaving 0 bases unmatched. This CDR3 contains 14 residues. Germline CDR1 is SEHNR and CDR2 is FQNEAQ (reference sequence). The entire variable domain, with the rest obtained from reference TRBV7-9 and TRBJ2-7, is as follows: DTGVSQNPRHKITKRGQNVTFRCDPISEHNRLYWYRQTLGQGPEFLTYFQNEAQLEKSRLLSDRFSAERPKGSFSTLEIQRTEQGDSAMYLCASSTSGGAYEQYFGPGTRLTVT.

The V call is TRBV28, the J call TRBJ2-7, with 10 bases matching TRBD1. Germline V lookup: CDR1 MDHEN, CDR2 SYDVKM. V gave up 5 bases and J gave up 2 bases; unmatched junction bases: 6. The CDR3 is made up of 15 amino acids. CDR3 protein: CASSPRDRGPYEQYF. The CDR3, as DNA: TGTGCCAGCAGTCCCCGGGACAGGGGTCCCTACGAGCAGTACTTC.

The chain carries TRBV6-1 and TRBJ1-2, with 7 bases lining up with TRBD1. The CDR3 spans 14 residues. The V segment lost 2 bases and the J segment 6 bases; nucleotides outside the gene matches: 6. Germline V gives CDR1 MNHNS, CDR2 SASEGT. The CDR3 DNA reads TGTGCCAGCAGTGAAAGGGACAGCATAGATGGCTACACCTTC. It encodes CASSERDSIDGYTF.

This chain uses TRBV11-2 with TRBJ2-2, with 8 bases fitting TRBD1. Per germline, CDR1 SGHAT and CDR2 FQNNGV. There are 16 residues in the CDR3. V trimming: 5 bases; J trimming: 7 bases; junction bases outside the gene matches: 12. Here the CDR3 DNA reads TGTGCCAGCAGCACTCGGACAGGGACTGTAGGCGGGGAGCTGTTTTTT. This gives the protein CASSTRTGTVGGELFF.

This clone was seen only a few times. The J gene is TRBJ2-6, the V gene TRBV18; 10 nucleotides align to TRBD1. Germline loops: CDR1 KGHSH, CDR2 LQKENI. V was pared by 3 bases and J by 2 bases, with 10 bases of the junction left unmatched. CDR3 length: 19 residues. CDR3 in DNA: TGTGCCAGCTCACCCCAACGACAGGGGGCAGTTACTGGGGCCAACGTCCTGACTTTC. Its protein product is CASSPQRQGAVTGANVLTF.

This chain joins TRBV7-3 and TRBJ2-2; 10 nucleotides agree with TRBD2. The CDR3 runs 15 residues. Per the germline V gene, CDR1 is SGHTA and CDR2 is FQGTGA. With 4 bases clipped from V and 6 bases from J, the junction kept 5 bases outside the gene matches. CDR3 amino acids: CASSWTGTSAGELFF. The CDR3 DNA is TGTGCCAGCAGCTGGACCGGGACTAGCGCCGGGGAGCTGTTTTTT. Together with reference TRBV7-3 and TRBJ2-2, the CDR3 gives the full variable domain: GAGVSQTPSNKVTEKGKYVELRCDPISGHTALYWYRQSLGQGPEFLIYFQGTGAADDSGLPNDRFFAVRPEGSVSTLKIQRTERGDSAVYLCASSWTGTSAGELFFGEGSRLTVL.

This clone was seen just once. The chain joins TRBV27 to TRBJ1-2; D perhaps matches TRBD1 (6 bases). CDR1 MNHEY and CDR2 SMNVEV come from the germline V gene (reference sequence). The length of the CDR3 is 15 residues. V was cut by 2 bases and J by 7 bases, with 17 bases left in between. The CDR3 protein is CASSLSWGGLGGYTF. The CDR3 DNA reads TGTGCCAGCAGTTTAAGCTGGGGGGGGCTGGGTGGCTACACCTTC.

To note about this clone: A junction end diverges from the germline sequence, so it may reflect a read error. V usage is TRBV9 and J usage is TRBJ1-4; D is ambiguous. CDR1 SGDLS and CDR2 YYNGEE come from the germline V gene. This CDR3 comprises 17 residues. The CDR3 here is CASIVERYGATNEKLFF. CDR3 nucleotides: TGTGCCAGCATCGTAGAACGGTACGGAGCAACTAATGAAAAACTGTTTTTT. Drawing the rest from reference TRBV9 and TRBJ1-4, the complete variable domain is DSGVTQTPKHLITATGQRVTLRCSPRSGDLSVYWYQQSLDQGLQFLIQYYNGEERAKGNILERFSAQQFPDLHSELNLSSLELGDSALYFCASIVERYGATNEKLFFGSGTQLSVL.

This clone was observed a handful of times. The chain recombines TRBV18 with TRBJ2-7; 7 positions match TRBD2. V lost 4 bases, J lost 0 bases, and 9 bases stayed unmatched. The CDR3 consists of 16 residues. Per germline, CDR1 KGHSH and CDR2 LQKENI. In DNA, the CDR3 is TGTGCCAGCTCACTCACCGCGGGGACTACCTCCTACGAGCAGTACTTC. This sequence encodes CASSLTAGTTSYEQYF.

The chain carries TRBV4-2 and TRBJ2-7, with D possibly TRBD2 on 5 matching bases. V lost 0 bases to trimming and J lost 0 bases, with 9 bases between them. This CDR3 region has 15 residues. CDR1 and CDR2 (germline): LGHNA, YNFKEQ. The CDR3 is CASSQDAGGSYEQYF. For the CDR3, the DNA is TGTGCCAGCAGCCAAGATGCGGGCGGCTCCTACGAGCAGTACTTC.